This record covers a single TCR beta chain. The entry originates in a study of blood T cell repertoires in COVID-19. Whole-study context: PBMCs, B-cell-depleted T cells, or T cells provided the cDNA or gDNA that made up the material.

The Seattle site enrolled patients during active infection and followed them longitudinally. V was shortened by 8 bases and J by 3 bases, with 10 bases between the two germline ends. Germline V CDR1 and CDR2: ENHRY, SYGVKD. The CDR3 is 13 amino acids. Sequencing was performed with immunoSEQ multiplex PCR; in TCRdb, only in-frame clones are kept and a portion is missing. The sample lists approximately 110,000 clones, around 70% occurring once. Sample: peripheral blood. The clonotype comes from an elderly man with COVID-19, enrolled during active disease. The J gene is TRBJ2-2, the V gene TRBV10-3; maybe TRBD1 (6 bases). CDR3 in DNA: TGTGCCATCGGTGGACAGTACACCGGGGAGCTGTTTTTT. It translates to CAIGGQYTGELFF.